This TCR beta chain stems from a study of Tregs in tolerant kidney transplant recipients. Study in general: Recipients received nonmyeloablative bone marrow transplants from related graft donors, with transient mixed chimerism.

Here immunoSEQ multiplex PCR was the method, and the copy in TCRdb shows in-frame clones only, minus some. Here the sample spans 50,000 to 75,000 clones, about 98% being singletons. In the case of this clone: Antigen specificity is unknown.

Per the germline V gene, CDR1 is ENHRY and CDR2 is SYGVKD. The CDR3 has 12 residues. Trimming took 6 bases from V and 11 from J, leaving 16 bases between them. Study findings and constraints: For some patients, primers changed over time, blocking nucleotide-level comparison.

Unstimulated Tregs (CD4+CD25+CD127-) and CD4+CD25- non-Tregs were sorted from PBMCs. The source is a human donor who received a combined kidney and bone marrow transplant. The input for sequencing was Tregs from blood, taken before the transplant. The chain employs TRBV10-3 and TRBJ1-1; tentative D call: TRBD1 (6 bases). The CDR3 DNA follows: TGTGCCATCAGGGGCGGACAGACCAAGGCTTTCTTT. Translation: CAIRGGQTKAFF.